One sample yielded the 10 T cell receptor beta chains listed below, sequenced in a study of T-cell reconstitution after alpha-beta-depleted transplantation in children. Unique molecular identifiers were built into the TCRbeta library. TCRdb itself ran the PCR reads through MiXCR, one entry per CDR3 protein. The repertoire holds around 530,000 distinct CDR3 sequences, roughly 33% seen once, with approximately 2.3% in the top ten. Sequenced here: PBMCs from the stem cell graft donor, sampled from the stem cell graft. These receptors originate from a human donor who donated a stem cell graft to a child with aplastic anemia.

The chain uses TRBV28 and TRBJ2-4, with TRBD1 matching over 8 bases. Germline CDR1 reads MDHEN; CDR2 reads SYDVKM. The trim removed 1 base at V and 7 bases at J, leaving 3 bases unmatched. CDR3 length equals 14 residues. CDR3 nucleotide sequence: TGTGCCAGCAGTTTATCCGGGACAGGCAACATTCAGTACTTC. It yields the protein CASSLSGTGNIQYF.

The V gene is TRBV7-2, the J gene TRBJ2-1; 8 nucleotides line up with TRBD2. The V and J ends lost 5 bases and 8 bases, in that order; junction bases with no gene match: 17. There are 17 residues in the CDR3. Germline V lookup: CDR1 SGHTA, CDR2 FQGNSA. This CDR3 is CASSQTLAGRTVDEQFF. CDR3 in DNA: TGTGCCAGCAGCCAGACGCTAGCGGGTAGAACAGTCGATGAGCAGTTCTTC.

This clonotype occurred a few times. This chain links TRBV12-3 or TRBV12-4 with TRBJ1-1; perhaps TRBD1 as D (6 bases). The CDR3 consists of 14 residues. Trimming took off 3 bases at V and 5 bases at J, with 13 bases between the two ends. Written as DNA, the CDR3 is TGTGCCAGCAGTTTGAGGGCTCAGGGGACTGAAGCTTTCTTT. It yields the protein CASSLRAQGTEAFF.

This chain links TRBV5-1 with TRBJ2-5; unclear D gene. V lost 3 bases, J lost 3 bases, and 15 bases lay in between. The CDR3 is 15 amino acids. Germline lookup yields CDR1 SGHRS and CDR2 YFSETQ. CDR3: CASSSGSSVEETQYF. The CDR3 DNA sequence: TGCGCCAGCAGCTCCGGGTCCAGTGTTGAAGAGACCCAGTACTTC.

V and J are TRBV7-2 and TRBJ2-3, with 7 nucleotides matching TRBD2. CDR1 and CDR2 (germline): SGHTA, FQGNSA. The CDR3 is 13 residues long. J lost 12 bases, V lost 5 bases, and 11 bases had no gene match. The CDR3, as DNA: TGTGCCAGCAGCGGGGTGAGCGGGAACCGACAGTATTTT. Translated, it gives CASSGVSGNRQYF.

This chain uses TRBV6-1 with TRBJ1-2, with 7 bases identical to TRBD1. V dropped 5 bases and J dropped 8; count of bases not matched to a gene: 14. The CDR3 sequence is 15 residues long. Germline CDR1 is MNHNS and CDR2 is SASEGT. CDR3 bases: TGTGCCAGCAGTACATCAGGAGGGGACAGAGGAGGCTACACCTTC. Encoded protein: CASSTSGGDRGGYTF.

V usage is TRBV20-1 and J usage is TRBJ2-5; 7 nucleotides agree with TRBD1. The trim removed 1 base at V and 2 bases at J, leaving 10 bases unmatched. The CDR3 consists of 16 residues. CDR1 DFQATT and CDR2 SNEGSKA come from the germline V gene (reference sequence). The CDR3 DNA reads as TGCAGTGCTAGAGTGGTGGGGCAGGGGGTTCAAGAGACCCAGTACTTC. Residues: CSARVVGQGVQETQYF.

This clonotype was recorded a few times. This chain's CDR3 is CSVEFRWEQFF. CDR3 DNA: TGCAGCGTTGAGTTTAGGTGGGAGCAGTTCTTC. The V gene is TRBV29-1, the J gene TRBJ2-1, with no clear D. Germline assignment: CDR1 SQVTM and CDR2 ANQGSEA. Deletions cut 3 bases from V and 10 bases from J, with 10 bases between. The CDR3 runs to 11 residues.

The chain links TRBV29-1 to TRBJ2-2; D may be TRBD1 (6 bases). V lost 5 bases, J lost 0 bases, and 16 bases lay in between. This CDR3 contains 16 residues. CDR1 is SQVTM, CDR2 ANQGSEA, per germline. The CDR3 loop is CSVRGQTRSNTGELFF. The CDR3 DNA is TGCAGCGTTCGAGGACAGACGCGTTCGAACACCGGGGAGCTGTTTTTT.

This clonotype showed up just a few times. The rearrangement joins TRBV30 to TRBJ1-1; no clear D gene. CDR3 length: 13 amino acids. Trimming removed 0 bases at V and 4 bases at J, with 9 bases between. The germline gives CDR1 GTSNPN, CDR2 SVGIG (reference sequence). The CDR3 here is CAWSVTRTTEAFF. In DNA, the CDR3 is TGTGCCTGGAGTGTGACCAGAACCACTGAAGCTTTCTTT.